The T cell receptor (beta chain) under discussion was sequenced for a study of T-cell reconstitution after alpha-beta-depleted transplantation in children. With 0 bases removed from V and 4 bases from J, the gap between germline ends came to 15 bases. There are 17 residues in the CDR3. Per germline, CDR1 LGHNA and CDR2 YNFKEQ. It was with unique molecular identifiers that the TCRbeta library was prepared. TCRdb recomputed calls from the PCR reads with MiXCR, one row per CDR3 protein. Of 400,000 to 450,000 distinct CDR3 sequences in the sample, 43% were seen once. The count of this clonotype is one. The clonotype comes from a girl aged 2 to 9 with aplastic anemia, due to receive a stem cell transplant. This specimen consisted of PBMCs, obtained before TCRalphabeta/CD19-depleted stem cell transplant. The rearrangement uses TRBV4-2 and TRBJ2-2; possible D gene TRBD2, 6 bases. CDR3 in DNA: TGTGCCAGCAGCCAAGATCCCCGGGGAGCGGGCACCGGGGAGCTGTTTTTT. Its translation: CASSQDPRGAGTGELFF.